The 28 T cell receptor beta chains below come from one sample, sequenced in a study of blood T cell repertoires in COVID-19. The table came from immunoSEQ multiplex PCR; TCRdb's copy has only in-frame clones and leaves some out. There are 150,000 to 200,000 clones in the sample; roughly 86% occur only once, and roughly 3% lies in the top ten. Source material: peripheral blood. The source is a man in his 70s with acute or convalescent COVID-19.

Comments on this clone: Other DNA sequences in this sample translate to the same CDR3. The chain joins TRBV5-1 to TRBJ2-5; a possible D gene is TRBD1 (6 bases). CDR1 and CDR2 (germline): SGHRS, YFSETQ. The CDR3 has 14 amino acids. V was shortened by 4 bases and J by 2 bases, with 12 bases between the two germline ends. CDR3 residues: CASSLQTGQETQYF. Here the CDR3 DNA reads TGCGCCAGCAGCCTACAGACAGGTCAAGAGACCCAGTACTTC. Using reference TRBV5-1 and TRBJ2-5 for the parts outside the CDR3, the full variable domain is KAGVTQTPRYLIKTRGQQVTLSCSPISGHRSVSWYQQTPGQGLQFLFEYFSETQRNKGNFPGRFSGRQFSNSRSEMNVSTLELGDSALYLCASSLQTGQETQYFGPGTRLLVL.

The chain carries TRBV28 and TRBJ1-2; weak D call: TRBD1 (6 bases). Germline loops: CDR1 MDHEN, CDR2 SYDVKM. Trimming pared 5 bases from V and 4 bases from J, leaving 20 bases between. There are 16 residues in the CDR3. In nucleotides, the CDR3 is TGTGCCAGCAGTCCCTCCAGGGGTAAGCTTGCCTATGGCTACACCTTC. Its translation is CASSPSRGKLAYGYTF.

This chain uses TRBV5-1 with TRBJ2-3; a possible D gene is TRBD2 (5 bases). CDR3 length equals 15 residues. Germline-derived CDR1 and CDR2 are SGHRS and YFSETQ. Deletions cut 3 bases from V and 1 base from J, with 12 bases between. The CDR3: CASSYRGSGTDTQYF. As DNA, the CDR3 is TGCGCCAGCAGCTACCGAGGGAGTGGCACAGATACGCAGTATTTT.

In regard to this clone: An end of the junction differs from the germline gene, which may be a read error. This chain connects TRBV3-1 (or the pseudogene TRBV3-2) to TRBJ2-7; TRBD1 aligns across 7 bases. The CDR3 contains 14 residues. The germline CDR1 and CDR2 sequences are LGHDT and YNNKEL (reference sequence). The CDR3 DNA is TGTGCCAGCAGCCGACAGGGAGTCTCCAACGAGCAGTACTTC. Residues: CASSRQGVSNEQYF.

In its sample, this clone was seen a few times. The sample carries other DNA sequences with the same CDR3. The chain joins TRBV4-1 to TRBJ2-7; D gene ambiguous. The V end was cut by 4 bases, the J end by 7 bases, with 14 bases between. The CDR3 loop spans 13 amino acids. Germline V gives CDR1 MGHRA, CDR2 YSYEKL. In DNA form, the CDR3 reads TGCGCCAGCAGCCTCGGAACGCCAGGTGAGCAGTACTTC. The encoded protein is CASSLGTPGEQYF.

In this sample, this clone turned up many times. This sequence joins TRBV28 and TRBJ1-1, with TRBD1 matching 10 bases. This CDR3 is 17 amino acids long. The V and J ends lost 5 bases and 11 bases, in that order; junction bases with no gene match: 20. Germline V CDR1 and CDR2: MDHEN, SYDVKM. CDR3 amino acids: CASSPRYGRQGANAAFF. The CDR3 nucleotides read TGTGCCAGCAGTCCTAGGTACGGTAGACAGGGGGCAAATGCGGCTTTCTTT. The full variable domain, in which reference TRBV28 and TRBJ1-1 provide the parts outside the CDR3, is DVKVTQSSRYLVKRTGEKVFLECVQDMDHENMFWYRQDPGLGLRLIYFSYDVKMKEKGDIPEGYSVSREKKERFSLILESASTNQTSMYLCASSPRYGRQGANAAFFGQGTRLTVV.

The V call is TRBV19, the J call TRBJ1-1, with 7 bases matching TRBD1. This CDR3 contains 17 residues. V was pared by 4 bases and J by 3 bases, with 14 bases of the junction left unmatched. In germline, CDR1 is LNHDA, CDR2 SQIVND (reference sequence). The CDR3 protein is CASSKTGFLPQDTEAFF. In DNA, the CDR3 is TGTGCCAGTAGTAAGACAGGGTTCCTACCCCAGGACACTGAAGCTTTCTTT.

The rearrangement links TRBV6-5 to TRBJ2-3, with 7 nucleotides matching TRBD1. The CDR3 covers 15 residues. Trimming cost V 4 bases and J 5 bases; bases outside gene matches: 9. Germline V gene data show CDR1 as MNHEY and CDR2 as SVGAGI. The CDR3 bases are TGTGCCAGCAGTTTGGCTCAGGGGGATGGAGATACGCAGTATTTT. The encoded protein is CASSLAQGDGDTQYF.

The rearrangement joins TRBV29-1 to TRBJ2-3; a possible D gene is TRBD1 (5 bases). Trimming cost V 7 bases and J 14 bases, with 19 bases left between them. This CDR3 contains 11 residues. Germline values: CDR1 SQVTM, CDR2 ANQGSEA. The CDR3 region is CSAEEQARRYF. The CDR3 region has the DNA TGCAGCGCCGAGGAACAGGCCCGTCGGTATTTT.

This chain joins TRBV3-1 (or the pseudogene TRBV3-2) and TRBJ2-7; a weak D match, TRBD1 (5 bases). CDR1 is LGHDT, CDR2 YNNKEL, per germline (reference sequence). The CDR3 runs to 15 residues. Trimming pared 1 base from V and 1 base from J, leaving 11 bases between. DNA of the CDR3: TGTGCCAGCAGCCAAGGCCCAGGGCAGTCCTACGAGCAGTACTTC. It is translated as CASSQGPGQSYEQYF.

V and J are TRBV5-6 and TRBJ2-3, with D possibly matching TRBD1 (5 bases). The germline V gene encodes CDR1 SGHDT and CDR2 YYEEEE. The CDR3 extends over 12 amino acids. V was pared by 0 bases and J by 8 bases, with 7 bases between. CDR3: CASSLGQGTQYF. CDR3 DNA sequence: TGTGCCAGCAGCTTGGGCCAGGGTACGCAGTATTTT.

The chain combines TRBV7-6 with TRBJ2-5; perhaps TRBD2 as D (6 bases). V was pared by 6 bases and J by 2 bases, with 13 bases between. Germline V gene sequence: CDR1 SGHVS, CDR2 FNYEAQ. The CDR3 totals 14 residues. CDR3 amino acids: CASSRGGRQETQYF. In nucleotides, the CDR3 is TGTGCCAGCAGTCGCGGAGGGAGGCAAGAGACCCAGTACTTC.

The CDR3 is CASSAGLAPTGELFF. CDR3 nucleotide sequence: TGCGCCAGCAGCGCAGGGCTAGCGCCGACCGGGGAGCTGTTTTTT. This rearrangement joins TRBV5-1 to TRBJ2-2, with D possibly being TRBD2 (6 bases). This CDR3 region has 15 residues. V was clipped by 4 bases and J by 5 bases, with 15 bases between them. Germline assignment: CDR1 SGHRS and CDR2 YFSETQ.

This clone was recorded a few times. This chain connects TRBV3-1 (or the pseudogene TRBV3-2) to TRBJ1-1; a possible D gene is TRBD1 (5 bases). Looked up from germline, CDR1 is LGHDT and CDR2 is YNNKEL (reference sequence). Trimming pared 0 bases from V and 5 bases from J, leaving 10 bases between. The CDR3 sequence is 14 residues long. This CDR3 is CASSQDGGWTEAFF. CDR3 sequence (DNA): TGTGCCAGCAGCCAAGACGGGGGGTGGACTGAAGCTTTCTTT.

The V and J genes are TRBV5-4 and TRBJ2-5, with a weak D call TRBD1 (5 bases). Trimming removed 3 bases at V and 2 bases at J, with 14 bases between. The germline V gene encodes CDR1 SGHNT and CDR2 YYREEE (reference sequence). This CDR3 spans 15 amino acids. The CDR3 coding sequence is TGTGCCAGCAGCTCGCGTGACAGAGCTCAAGAGACCCAGTACTTC. As protein: CASSSRDRAQETQYF.

The chain links TRBV6-5 to TRBJ2-7, with a possible D match to TRBD2 (5 bases). This CDR3 comprises 12 residues. Trimming removed 6 bases from V and 6 bases from J, with 12 bases in between. Germline V gene data show CDR1 as MNHEY and CDR2 as SVGAGI. The CDR3 loop is CASRLLGAEQYF. The CDR3 DNA reads as TGTGCCAGCAGACTCCTGGGAGCCGAGCAGTACTTC.

This chain links TRBV25-1 with TRBJ1-3; no reliable D call. The V end was cut by 1 base, the J end by 11 bases, with 12 bases between. The CDR3 runs 13 residues. Germline loops: CDR1 MGHDK, CDR2 SYGVNS. CDR3 region: CASSESGDEAIYF. The CDR3 coding sequence is TGTGCCAGCAGTGAATCTGGCGACGAGGCCATATATTTT.

The V and J genes are TRBV5-4 and TRBJ2-1; 9 positions agree with TRBD1. The CDR3 spans 15 residues. Germline loops: CDR1 SGHNT, CDR2 YYREEE (reference sequence). Germline trimming cut 6 bases from V and 6 bases from J; bases unmatched to any gene: 10. Here the CDR3 DNA reads TGTGCCAGCACCCTGGGGGACAGGGTAGCCAATGAGCAGTTCTTC. Amino acids: CASTLGDRVANEQFF.

The rearrangement uses TRBV12-5 and TRBJ1-1; tentatively, D is TRBD1 (5 bases). The V end lost 2 bases, the J end lost 4 bases, and 11 bases lay between the germline ends. Germline assignment: CDR1 LGHNT and CDR2 FRNRAP. The CDR3 length is 14 residues. The CDR3, as DNA: TGTGCTAGTGGTTTGAGGGGATCGGGCACTGAAGCTTTCTTT. It translates to CASGLRGSGTEAFF. Drawing the rest from reference TRBV12-5 and TRBJ1-1, the complete variable domain is DARVTQTPRHKVTEMGQEVTMRCQPILGHNTVFWYRQTMMQGLELLAYFRNRAPLDDSGMPKDRFSAEMPDATLATLKIQPSEPRDSAVYFCASGLRGSGTEAFFGQGTRLTVV.

CDR3 coding DNA: TGTGCCATCAGTGGAAGGACCCAGGGCCCTGGAAACACCATATATTTT. This encodes CAISGRTQGPGNTIYF. This chain joins TRBV10-3 and TRBJ1-3, with D possibly being TRBD1 (5 bases). This CDR3 is built from 16 residues. Germline V gene data show CDR1 as ENHRY and CDR2 as SYGVKD. V was pared by 4 bases and J by 2 bases, with 15 bases between.

This clone is a singleton in its sample. J is TRBJ1-3 and V is TRBV27; no firm D call. This CDR3 comprises 13 residues. In germline, CDR1 is MNHEY, CDR2 SMNVEV (reference sequence). Trimming stripped 6 bases from V and 0 bases from J, with 6 bases between. CDR3 sequence (DNA): TGTGCCAGCAGGGCCCACTCTGGAAACACCATATATTTT. This sequence encodes CASRAHSGNTIYF.

The chain uses TRBV18 and TRBJ2-3; 7 positions agree with TRBD1. This CDR3 is built from 15 residues. Germline V gene sequence: CDR1 KGHSH, CDR2 LQKENI. V trimming: 5 bases; J trimming: 3 bases; junction bases outside the gene matches: 8. The CDR3 loop reads CASSTLTGMTDTQYF. The CDR3 coding sequence is TGTGCCAGCTCAACTCTGACAGGGATGACAGATACGCAGTATTTT.

The chain is built from TRBV7-9 and TRBJ1-5, with a possible D match to TRBD1 (6 bases). CDR3 size: 17 residues. Germline V lookup: CDR1 SEHNR, CDR2 FQNEAQ (reference sequence). The V gene lost 6 bases and the J gene lost 2 bases, with 20 bases spanning the gap. The CDR3 DNA sequence: TGTGCCAGCAGTCTAAGGGGGTTGAAGATAGGCAATCAGCCCCAGCATTTT. Residues: CASSLRGLKIGNQPQHF.

The J gene is TRBJ1-2, the V gene TRBV9, with 7 positions matching TRBD1. This CDR3 has 13 residues. Germline CDR1 reads SGDLS; CDR2 reads YYNGEE. The V gene end was trimmed by 4 bases and the J gene end by 8 bases; junction bases not matched to a gene: 8. CDR3 bases: TGTGCCAGCAGCCCGACAGGGCTTGAGGGCTACACCTTC. It specifies CASSPTGLEGYTF.

The chain employs TRBV28 and TRBJ2-7; the match to TRBD1 covers 8 bases. Germline loops: CDR1 MDHEN, CDR2 SYDVKM. J was trimmed by 4 bases and V by 3 bases; bases with no gene match: 8. There are 15 residues in the CDR3. The CDR3 bases are TGTGCCAGCAGTTTCCTACAGGGGGTCGGGTACGAGCAGTACTTC. Translation gives CASSFLQGVGYEQYF.

This clone was counted once. The V and J genes are TRBV11-2 and TRBJ1-6; tentatively, D is TRBD1 (5 bases). The germline V gene encodes CDR1 SGHAT and CDR2 FQNNGV. This CDR3 comprises 14 residues. V lost 5 bases and J lost 10, with 15 bases in between. CDR3 amino acids: CASSRGGVSSPLHF. For the CDR3, the DNA is TGTGCCAGCAGCAGAGGAGGGGTAAGCTCACCCCTCCACTTT.

The chain joins TRBV15 to TRBJ1-5, with a weak D call TRBD1 (6 bases). V was clipped by 3 bases and J by 9 bases, with 9 bases between them. Germline V gene sequence: CDR1 LNHNV, CDR2 YYDKDF (reference sequence). The CDR3 has 12 residues. CDR3 sequence reads: CATSRDSGPQHF. CDR3 DNA: TGTGCCACCAGCAGGGACAGTGGGCCCCAGCATTTT.

The chain uses TRBV27 and TRBJ2-5, with D possibly matching TRBD1 (5 bases). CDR3 size: 13 residues. V was shortened by 4 bases and J by 12 bases, with 18 bases between the two germline ends. CDR1 is MNHEY and CDR2 is SMNVEV in the germline V gene (reference sequence). The chain's CDR3 is CASSSQEQAVKYF. In DNA, the CDR3 is TGTGCCAGCAGTTCACAGGAACAAGCCGTCAAGTACTTC.